This T cell receptor (beta chain) was documented in a study of blood T cell repertoires in COVID-19. CDR1 is SEHNR, CDR2 FQNEAQ, per germline (reference sequence). The CDR3 length is 19 residues. V was pared by 4 bases and J by 0 bases, with 18 bases of the junction left unmatched. Sequencing was performed with immunoSEQ multiplex PCR; in TCRdb, only in-frame clones are kept and a portion is missing. The sample comprises almost 200,000 clones, 80% to 90% of which are singletons, and approximately 0.75% rests with the top ten. The sequence was obtained from a woman in her 70s with acute or convalescent COVID-19. The sample comprised peripheral blood. The chain is built from TRBV7-9 and TRBJ2-7; 7 bases fit TRBD2. The CDR3 DNA is TGTGCCAGCAGCTCATCGCGCGAGCGGGGCCGAGCCCGCTCCTACGAGCAGTACTTC. As protein: CASSSSRERGRARSYEQYF.